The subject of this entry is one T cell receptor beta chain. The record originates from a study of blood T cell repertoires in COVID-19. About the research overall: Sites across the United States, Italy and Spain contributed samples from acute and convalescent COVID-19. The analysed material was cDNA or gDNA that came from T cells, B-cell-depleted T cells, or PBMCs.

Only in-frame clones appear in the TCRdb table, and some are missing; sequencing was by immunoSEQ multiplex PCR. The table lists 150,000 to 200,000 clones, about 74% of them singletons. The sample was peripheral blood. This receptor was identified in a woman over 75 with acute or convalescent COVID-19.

The CDR3 region has the DNA TGTGCCAGTAGTTGGCGGCCAGGGGACGAGCAGTACTTC. Amino acid sequence: CASSWRPGDEQYF. The chain joins TRBV19 to TRBJ2-7, with D possibly being TRBD1 (6 bases). The CDR3 covers 13 residues. The germline gives CDR1 LNHDA, CDR2 SQIVND (reference sequence). V was trimmed by 5 bases and J by 5 bases, leaving 13 bases between them.